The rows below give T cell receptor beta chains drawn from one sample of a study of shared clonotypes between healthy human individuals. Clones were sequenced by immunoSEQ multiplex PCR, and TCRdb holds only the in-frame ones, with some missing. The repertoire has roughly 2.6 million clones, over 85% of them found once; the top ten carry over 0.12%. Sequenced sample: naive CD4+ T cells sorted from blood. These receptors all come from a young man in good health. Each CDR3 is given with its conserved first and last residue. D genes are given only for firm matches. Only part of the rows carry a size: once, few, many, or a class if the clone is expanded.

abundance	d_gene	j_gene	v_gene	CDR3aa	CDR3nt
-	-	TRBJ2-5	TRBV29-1	CSVEGQAGKTQYF	TGCAGCGTTGAGGGTCAGGCGGGAAAGACCCAGTACTTC
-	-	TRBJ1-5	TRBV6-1	CASSLQGVGQPQHF	TGTGCCAGCAGCCTACAGGGCGTGGGTCAGCCCCAGCATTTT
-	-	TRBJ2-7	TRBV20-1	CSADLGDEQYF	TGCAGTGCGGACCTAGGTGACGAGCAGTACTTC
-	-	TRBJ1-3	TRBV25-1	CAIYTGDSGNTIYF	TGTGCCATCTACACAGGTGACTCTGGAAACACCATATATTTT
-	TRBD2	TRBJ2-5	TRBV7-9	CASSPLAEIQETQYF	TGTGCCAGCAGCCCCCTAGCGGAAATTCAAGAGACCCAGTACTTC
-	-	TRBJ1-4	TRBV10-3	CAISDGGRGRPEKLFF	TGTGCCATCAGTGACGGGGGGCGGGGACGCCCTGAAAAACTGTTTTTT
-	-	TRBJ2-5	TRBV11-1	CASSPPLSLRETQYF	TGTGCCAGCAGCCCCCCCTTGAGCCTGCGGGAGACCCAGTACTTC
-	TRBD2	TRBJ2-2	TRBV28	CASSLGGRRSGELFF	TGTGCCAGCAGTTTGGGAGGGAGGAGGAGCGGGGAGCTGTTTTTT
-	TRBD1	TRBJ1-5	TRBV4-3	CASSQARVGTVSNQPQHF	TGCGCCAGCAGCCAAGCCAGGGTGGGGACAGTTAGCAATCAGCCCCAGCATTTT
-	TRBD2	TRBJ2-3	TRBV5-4	CAGGLAGGSVDTQYF	TGTGCCGGGGGACTAGCGGGAGGGTCGGTAGATACGCAGTATTTT
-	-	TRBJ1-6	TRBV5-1	CASSPGDGWALHF	TGCGCCAGCAGCCCCGGGGACGGTTGGGCCCTCCACTTT
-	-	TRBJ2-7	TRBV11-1	CASSGAGDSYEQYF	TGTGCCAGCTCCGGGGCAGGTGACTCCTACGAGCAGTACTTC
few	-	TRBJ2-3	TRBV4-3	CARTFERGRGDTQYF	TGCGCCAGGACCTTTGAACGGGGTAGAGGAGATACGCAGTATTTT
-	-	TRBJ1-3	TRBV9	CASSPGNSGNTIYF	TGTGCCAGCAGCCCTGGGAACTCTGGAAACACCATATATTTT
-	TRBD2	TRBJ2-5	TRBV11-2	CASSFFGGADETQYF	TGTGCCAGCAGCTTTTTCGGGGGGGCAGACGAGACCCAGTACTTC
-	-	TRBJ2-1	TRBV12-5	CASGLSPDVNEQFF	TGTGCTAGTGGTTTGAGCCCGGACGTCAATGAGCAGTTCTTC
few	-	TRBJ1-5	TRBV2	CATLGENNQPQHF	TGTGCCACCCTGGGGGAGAACAATCAGCCCCAGCATTTT
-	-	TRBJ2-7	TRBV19	CASSTEPGGAYEQYF	TGTGCCAGTAGTACTGAACCAGGGGGGGCCTACGAGCAGTACTTC
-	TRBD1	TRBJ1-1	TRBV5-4	CASSLAGQPNTEAFF	TGTGCCAGCAGCTTGGCGGGACAGCCGAACACTGAAGCTTTCTTT
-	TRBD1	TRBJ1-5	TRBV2	CASKGQGEVWGQPQHF	TGTGCCAGCAAGGGCCAGGGGGAGGTTTGGGGTCAGCCCCAGCATTTT
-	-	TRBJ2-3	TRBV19	CASRIPGTDTQYF	TGTGCCAGTAGGATCCCCGGCACAGATACGCAGTATTTT
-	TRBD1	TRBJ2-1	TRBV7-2	CASSRDSPGEQFF	TGTGCCAGCAGCCGGGACAGCCCTGGAGAGCAGTTCTTC
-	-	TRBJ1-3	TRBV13	CASSLDTGNTIYF	TGTGCCAGCAGCTTAGACACTGGAAACACCATATATTTT
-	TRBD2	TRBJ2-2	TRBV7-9	CASSHVAGAVTGELFF	TGTGCCAGCAGCCACGTAGCGGGAGCGGTAACCGGGGAGCTGTTTTTT
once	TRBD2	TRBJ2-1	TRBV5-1	CASTSSGSTNEQFF	TGCGCCAGCACCTCTAGCGGTAGTACCAATGAGCAGTTCTTC
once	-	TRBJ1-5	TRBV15	CATRPGGGGYQPQHF	TGTGCCACCAGACCGGGAGGTGGAGGGTACCAGCCCCAGCATTTT
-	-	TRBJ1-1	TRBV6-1	CASSEGGGTEAFF	TGTGCCAGCAGTGAAGGGGGGGGAACTGAAGCTTTCTTT
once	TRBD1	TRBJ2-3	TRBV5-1	CASSLALGTGGAAVGDTQYF	TGCGCCAGCAGCTTGGCCCTAGGGACAGGGGGCGCAGCGGTAGGAGATACGCAGTATTTT
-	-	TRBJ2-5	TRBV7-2	CASSLGRAETQYF	TGTGCCAGCAGCTTAGGTAGGGCGGAGACCCAGTACTTC
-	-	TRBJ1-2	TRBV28	CASSRRGQPIFNYGYTF	TGTGCCAGCAGTCGCCGGGGTCAACCAATTTTTAACTATGGCTACACCTTC
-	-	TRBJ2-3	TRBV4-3	CASSQVLGETDTQYF	TGCGCCAGCAGCCAAGTTCTGGGGGAAACAGATACGCAGTATTTT
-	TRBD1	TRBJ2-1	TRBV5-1	CASSWGLSTGVASYNEQFF	TGCGCCAGCAGCTGGGGATTATCGACAGGGGTGGCCTCCTACAATGAGCAGTTCTTC
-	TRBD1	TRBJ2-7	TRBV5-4	CASSLAGTGAYEQYF	TGTGCCAGCAGCTTGGCCGGGACAGGGGCCTACGAGCAGTACTTC
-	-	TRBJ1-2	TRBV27	CASRGGEGGYTF	TGTGCCAGCAGAGGAGGGGAGGGAGGCTACACCTTC
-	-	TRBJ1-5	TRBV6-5	CASSLTGIPNQPQHF	TGTGCCAGCAGCCTCACAGGGATCCCCAATCAGCCCCAGCATTTT
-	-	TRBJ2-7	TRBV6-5	CASTSGGLDNEQYF	TGTGCCAGCACCTCAGGGGGGCTTGACAACGAGCAGTACTTC
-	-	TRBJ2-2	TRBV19	CASSIGNRAPAGTGELFF	TGTGCCAGTAGTATAGGGAACAGGGCCCCAGCGGGCACCGGGGAGCTGTTTTTT
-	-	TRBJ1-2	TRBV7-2	CASSLRGYGYTF	TGTGCCAGCAGCTTAAGGGGTTATGGCTACACCTTC
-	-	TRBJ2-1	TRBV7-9	CASSWGDSPYNEQFF	TGTGCCAGCAGCTGGGGGGACTCCCCCTACAATGAGCAGTTCTTC
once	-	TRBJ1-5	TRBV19	CASAFPGLSNQPQHF	TGTGCCAGCGCCTTCCCGGGTTTAAGCAATCAGCCCCAGCATTTT
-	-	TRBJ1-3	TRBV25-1	CASSAAGFSGNTIYF	TGTGCCAGCAGTGCGGCAGGGTTCTCTGGAAACACCATATATTTT